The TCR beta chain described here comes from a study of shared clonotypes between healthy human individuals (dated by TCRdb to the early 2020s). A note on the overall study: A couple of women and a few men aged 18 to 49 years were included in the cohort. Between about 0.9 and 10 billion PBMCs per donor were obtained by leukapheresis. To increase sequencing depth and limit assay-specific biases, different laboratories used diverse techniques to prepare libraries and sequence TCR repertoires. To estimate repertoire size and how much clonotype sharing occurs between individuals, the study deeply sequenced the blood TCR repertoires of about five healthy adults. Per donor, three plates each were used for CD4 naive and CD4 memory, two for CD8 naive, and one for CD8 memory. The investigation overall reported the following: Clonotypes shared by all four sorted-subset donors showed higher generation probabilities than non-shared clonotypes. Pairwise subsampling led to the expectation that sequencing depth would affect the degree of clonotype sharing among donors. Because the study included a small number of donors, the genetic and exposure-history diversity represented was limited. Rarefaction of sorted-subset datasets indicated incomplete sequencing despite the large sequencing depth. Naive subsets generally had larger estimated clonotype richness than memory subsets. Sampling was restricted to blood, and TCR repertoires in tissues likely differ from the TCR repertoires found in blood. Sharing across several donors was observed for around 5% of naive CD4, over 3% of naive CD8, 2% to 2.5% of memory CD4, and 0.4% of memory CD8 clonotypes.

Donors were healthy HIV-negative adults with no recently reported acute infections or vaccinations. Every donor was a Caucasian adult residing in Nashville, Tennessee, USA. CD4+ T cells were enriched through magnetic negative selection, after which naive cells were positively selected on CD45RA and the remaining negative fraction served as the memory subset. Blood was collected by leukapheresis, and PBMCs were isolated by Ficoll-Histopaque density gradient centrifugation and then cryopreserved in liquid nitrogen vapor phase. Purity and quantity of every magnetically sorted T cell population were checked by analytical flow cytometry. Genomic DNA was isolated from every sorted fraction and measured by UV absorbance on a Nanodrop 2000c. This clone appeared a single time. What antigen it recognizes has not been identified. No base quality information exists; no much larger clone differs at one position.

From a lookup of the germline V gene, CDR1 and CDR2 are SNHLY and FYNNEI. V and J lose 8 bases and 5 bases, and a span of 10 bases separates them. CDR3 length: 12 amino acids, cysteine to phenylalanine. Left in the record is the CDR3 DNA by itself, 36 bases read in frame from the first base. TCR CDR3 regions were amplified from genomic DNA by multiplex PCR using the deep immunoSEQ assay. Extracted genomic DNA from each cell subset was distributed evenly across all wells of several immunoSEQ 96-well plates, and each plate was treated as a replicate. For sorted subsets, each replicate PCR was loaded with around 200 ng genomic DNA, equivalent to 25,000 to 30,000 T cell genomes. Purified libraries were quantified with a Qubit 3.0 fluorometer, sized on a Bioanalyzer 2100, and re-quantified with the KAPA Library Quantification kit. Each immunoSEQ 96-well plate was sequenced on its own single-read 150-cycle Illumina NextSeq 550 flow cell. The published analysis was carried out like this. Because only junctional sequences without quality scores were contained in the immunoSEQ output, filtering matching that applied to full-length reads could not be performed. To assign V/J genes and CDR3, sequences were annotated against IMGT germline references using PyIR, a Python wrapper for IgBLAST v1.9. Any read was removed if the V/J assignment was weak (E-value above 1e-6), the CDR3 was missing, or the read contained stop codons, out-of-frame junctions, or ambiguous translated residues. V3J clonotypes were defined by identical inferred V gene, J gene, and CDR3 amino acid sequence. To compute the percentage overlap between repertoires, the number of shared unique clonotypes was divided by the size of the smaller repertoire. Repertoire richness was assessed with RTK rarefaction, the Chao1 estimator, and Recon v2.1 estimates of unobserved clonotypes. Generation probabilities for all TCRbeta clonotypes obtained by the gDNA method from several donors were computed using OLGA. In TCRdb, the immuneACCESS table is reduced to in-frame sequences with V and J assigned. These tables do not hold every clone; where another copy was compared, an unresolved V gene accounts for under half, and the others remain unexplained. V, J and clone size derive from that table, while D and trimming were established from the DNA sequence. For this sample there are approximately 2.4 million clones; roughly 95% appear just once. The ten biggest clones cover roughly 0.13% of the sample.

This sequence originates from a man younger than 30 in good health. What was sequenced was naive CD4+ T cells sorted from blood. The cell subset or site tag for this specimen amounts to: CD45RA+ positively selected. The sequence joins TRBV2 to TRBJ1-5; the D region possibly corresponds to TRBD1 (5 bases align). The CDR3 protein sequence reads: CASGTQDQPQHF. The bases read TGTGCCAGCGGGACCCAGGATCAGCCCCAGCATTTT.